One T cell receptor (beta chain) is described in this entry. Its antigen is not identified. The template-switching step introduced UMIs that carried a 6-nucleotide sample barcode. No DNA is given; TCRdb re-called the 5' RACE reads and lists each CDR3 protein once. Its clone listing holds 93,000 or so distinct CDR3 sequences. The germline V gene encodes CDR1 SGHDT and CDR2 YYEEEE. The CDR3 length is 15 residues. This record belongs to a study of monozygotic twins with inflammatory bowel disease. Study observations and caveats: Other individuals had fewer clonotypes in common with IBD patients than with healthy twins, especially with disease activity. The authors could not tell different T cell subtypes apart.

Donors each contributed one blood sample measuring 2 to 3 ml. The clonotype was recovered from a human donor with ulcerative colitis or Crohn's disease, or a healthy co-twin of an affected twin (not recorded which). The gene calls are TRBV5-6 and TRBJ2-1; absent DNA, TCRdb's TRBD1 call cannot be checked. The specimen was blood. The CDR3 loop is CASTPQTVTYNEQFF.